These 12 T cell receptor beta chains came from one sample sequenced in a study of T cell responses to AZD1222 COVID-19 vaccine. Sequenced by immunoSEQ multiplex PCR; TCRdb stores in-frame clones only, minus some. The profile shows around 100,000 clones, around 89% of them singletons. Sequenced here: peripheral blood, sampled on day 0 of AZD1222 vaccination. All receptors come from an adult in good health.

The rearrangement links TRBV5-4 to TRBJ2-3; no reliable D call. Trimming removed 4 bases at V and 2 bases at J, with 11 bases between. Germline CDR1 is SGHNT and CDR2 is YYREEE (reference sequence). CDR3 size: 14 residues. CDR3 sequence (DNA): TGTGCCAGCAGCCCCACCCGCGACACAGATACGCAGTATTTT. Residues: CASSPTRDTDTQYF.

The chain joins TRBV6-2 or TRBV6-3 to TRBJ1-4; no clear D. CDR3 length: 13 residues. CDR1 is MNHEY and CDR2 is SVGEGT in the germline V gene. V was cut by 5 bases and J by 8 bases, with 12 bases left in between. This CDR3 reads CASSEDAWEKLFF. CDR3 DNA: TGTGCCAGCAGTGAGGACGCGTGGGAAAAACTGTTTTTT.

The rearrangement joins TRBV5-6 to TRBJ2-7, with D hard to call. Trimming cost V 2 bases and J 5 bases, with 5 bases left between them. The CDR3 contains 11 residues. Germline V CDR1 and CDR2: SGHDT, YYEEEE. This CDR3 reads CASSLTDEQYF. In DNA, the CDR3 is TGTGCCAGCAGCTTAACAGACGAGCAGTACTTC. Supplemented by reference TRBV5-6 and TRBJ2-7, the full variable domain reads DAGVTQSPTHLIKTRGQQVTLRCSPKSGHDTVSWYQQALGQGPQFIFQYYEEEERQRGNFPDRFSGHQFPNYSSELNVNALLLGDSALYLCASSLTDEQYFGPGTRLTVT.

The rearrangement links TRBV3-1 (or the pseudogene TRBV3-2) to TRBJ1-1; D unresolved. The CDR3 is 14 residues long. Germline values: CDR1 LGHDT, CDR2 YNNKEL (reference sequence). Trimming shortened V by 2 bases and J by 0 bases, and 7 bases separated the two germline ends. The CDR3: CASSQLDLNTEAFF. The DNA of the CDR3 is TGTGCCAGCAGCCAACTGGACCTGAACACTGAAGCTTTCTTT.

The rearrangement links TRBV28 to TRBJ1-1; the D is unclear. The CDR3 has 14 residues. Germline CDR1 and CDR2: MDHEN and SYDVKM. V lost 5 bases and J lost 2, with 12 bases in between. CDR3 residues: CASSGMTGNTEAFF. CDR3 bases: TGTGCCAGCAGTGGGATGACGGGAAACACTGAAGCTTTCTTT. Together with reference TRBV28 and TRBJ1-1, the CDR3 gives the full variable domain: DVKVTQSSRYLVKRTGEKVFLECVQDMDHENMFWYRQDPGLGLRLIYFSYDVKMKEKGDIPEGYSVSREKKERFSLILESASTNQTSMYLCASSGMTGNTEAFFGQGTRLTVV.

V usage is TRBV12-3 or TRBV12-4 and J usage is TRBJ2-1; D is perhaps TRBD1 (6 bases). The CDR3 spans 13 residues. The V end lost 6 bases, the J end lost 6 bases, and 12 bases lay between the germline ends. Here the CDR3 reads CASRLDRPNEQFF. CDR3 nucleotides: TGTGCCAGCAGACTGGACAGACCCAATGAGCAGTTCTTC.

The rearrangement joins TRBV27 to TRBJ2-7; D not certain. V was shortened by 9 bases and J by 2 bases, with 5 bases between the two germline ends. Germline assignment: CDR1 MNHEY and CDR2 SMNVEV (reference sequence). The CDR3 length is 10 residues. CDR3 protein: CASGTYEQYF. CDR3 DNA: TGTGCCAGTGGGACCTACGAGCAGTACTTC.

CDR3: CASSRGDRANTIYF. The CDR3 DNA follows: TGTGCCAGCAGCCGGGGGGACAGGGCAAACACCATATATTTT. V is TRBV27 and J is TRBJ1-3; TRBD1 aligns across 9 bases. CDR1 is MNHEY and CDR2 is SMNVEV in the germline V gene (reference sequence). J was trimmed by 6 bases and V by 6 bases; bases with no gene match: 6. This CDR3 has 14 amino acids.

The CDR3 nucleotides read TGTGCCAGCCAGAGGACTAGCGGGAATGATTACAATGAGCAGTTCTTC. Translated, it gives CASQRTSGNDYNEQFF. The gene calls are TRBV2 and TRBJ2-1; 12 positions agree with TRBD2. Looked up from germline, CDR1 is SNHLY and CDR2 is FYNNEI. CDR3 length: 16 amino acids. V shed 8 bases and J 4 bases; nucleotides not matched to a gene: 9.

This chain joins TRBV2 and TRBJ2-1; D is possibly TRBD1 or TRBD2 (5 bases each). Germline CDR1 and CDR2: SNHLY and FYNNEI. This CDR3 has 12 residues. V dropped 5 bases and J dropped 5 bases, with 7 bases sitting between them. CDR3 residues: CASSRDHNEQFF. Written as DNA, the CDR3 is TGTGCCAGCAGTCGGGACCACAATGAGCAGTTCTTC.

The rearrangement links TRBV30 to TRBJ2-7; 7 nucleotides match TRBD2. The germline V gene encodes CDR1 GTSNPN and CDR2 SVGIG (reference sequence). The CDR3 is 13 amino acids. With V trimmed by 2 bases and J by 2 bases, 3 bases remained unmatched. CDR3 amino acids: CAWSPGRTYEQYF. The CDR3 nucleotides are TGTGCCTGGAGTCCCGGGAGGACCTACGAGCAGTACTTC. Combining the CDR3 with reference TRBV30 and TRBJ2-7 gives the whole variable domain SQTIHQWPATLVQPVGSPLSLECTVEGTSNPNLYWYRQAAGRGLQLLFYSVGIGQISSEVPQNLSASRPQDRQFILSSKKLLLSDSGFYLCAWSPGRTYEQYFGPGTRLTVT.

This rearrangement joins TRBV7-9 to TRBJ2-7, with D perhaps matching TRBD1 (5 bases). The CDR3 sequence is 15 residues long. CDR1 SEHNR and CDR2 FQNEAQ come from the germline V gene (reference sequence). V dropped 10 bases and J dropped 0 bases, with 19 bases sitting between them. The CDR3 region has the DNA TGTGCCACCCACAATACAGGATTAAGCTCCTACGAGCAGTACTTC. It translates to CATHNTGLSSYEQYF.